Listed below are T cell receptor beta chains from one sample, sequenced in a study of OX40 agonist ivuxolimab in advanced cancers. Only in-frame clones appear in the TCRdb table, and some are missing; sequencing was by immunoSEQ multiplex PCR. The profile shows over 35,000 clones, 86% of them singletons. The material was CD4+ or CD8+ T cells sorted from blood, obtained in a trial of the OX40 agonist ivuxolimab. The receptors shown here come from an adult with an advanced solid tumor such as melanoma, head and neck, liver or kidney cancer. CDR3s include the opening cysteine and the closing phenylalanine or tryptophan. Each record gives: D gene, V gene, clone size, J gene, CDR3 protein, CDR3 DNA. The D gene is left open where the match is weak. Size is omitted from some rows. Given values are once, few, many or a class for expanded clones.

TRBD1	TRBV7-9	.	TRBJ2-5	CASSFPGQGFEETQYF	TGTGCCAGCAGCTTTCCGGGACAGGGCTTTGAAGAGACCCAGTACTTC
.	TRBV6-5	.	TRBJ2-3	CASSYSNRYTDTQYF	TGTGCCAGCAGTTACTCAAACCGATACACAGATACGCAGTATTTT
.	TRBV7-9	.	TRBJ2-1	CASSITQGLYNEQFF	TGTGCCAGCAGCATTACACAGGGTTTGTACAATGAGCAGTTCTTC
TRBD1	TRBV5-4	once	TRBJ2-5	CASSIIPGQQETQYF	TGTGCCAGCAGCATTATACCGGGACAGCAAGAGACCCAGTACTTC
.	TRBV19	.	TRBJ1-1	CASSIGTETNTEAFF	TGTGCCAGTAGTATAGGGACAGAGACGAACACTGAAGCTTTCTTT
.	TRBV30	.	TRBJ1-3	CAWRGGNSGNTIYF	TGTGCCTGGAGGGGGGGGAACTCTGGAAACACCATATATTTT
.	TRBV6-5	.	TRBJ1-3	CASSSTESGNTIYF	TGTGCCAGCAGTTCGACGGAATCTGGAAACACCATATATTTT
.	TRBV27	once	TRBJ2-7	CASSLGLTYEQYF	TGTGCCAGCAGTTTGGGACTCACCTACGAGCAGTACTTC
.	TRBV7-9	.	TRBJ2-3	CASSSDRKRIRDTQYF	TGTGCCAGCAGCTCTGACCGTAAGCGGATACGAGATACGCAGTATTTT
.	TRBV28	.	TRBJ2-7	CASSFGQGGTYEQYF	TGTGCCAGCAGTTTCGGCCAGGGGGGGACCTACGAGCAGTACTTC
.	TRBV27	.	TRBJ1-5	CASSSGQFSNQPQHF	TGTGCCAGCAGTTCCGGACAGTTTAGCAATCAGCCCCAGCATTTT
.	TRBV30	.	TRBJ1-2	CAWSLVRYDGYTF	TGTGCCTGGAGTTTAGTTCGGTATGATGGCTACACCTTC
.	TRBV6-5	few	TRBJ1-2	CASLREGYGYTF	TGTGCCAGCCTCAGGGAGGGCTATGGCTACACCTTC